This paragraph covers one T cell receptor (beta chain) sequence. Its binding antigen is unknown. No qualities accompany the bases; no much larger clone lies one base away. These data belong to a study of blood T cell repertoires in COVID-19 (dated by TCRdb to 2020 to 2022). With respect to the entire study: Samples covering the acute and convalescent phases of COVID-19 were provided by collaborators in the United States, Italy and Spain. HLA class I and class II types, where available, came from metadata supplied by the sample provider rather than from assay-based typing. The repertoires were released in a freely available public database intended as a resource for research on the immune response to SARS-CoV-2. The material from the prospective study consisted of cDNA or gDNA derived from T cells, B-cell-depleted T cells, or PBMCs. Deeply sampled blood TCRbeta repertoires from subjects exposed to, actively infected with, or recovered from COVID-19 were included in the dataset. The samples were drawn from the first 160 participants of the ongoing ImmuneRACE study and from 1,200 or so subjects provided by 6 global collaborators. A de-identified subject ID, COVID-19 status, age in years and sex were almost always included in the sample metadata. The full study reports these points: How much clinical and demographic metadata was included differed by source and by participant, and the metadata was provided uncurated.

Collaborating institutions collected whole blood in K2EDTA tubes following their own protocols. For TCRbeta analysis, collaborators shipped samples as frozen whole blood, isolated PBMCs, or DNA extracted from either of those sample types. TCRbeta CDR3 regions were amplified from genomic DNA using the immunoSEQ Assay, a bias-controlled multiplex PCR. The original methods were these. Within the assay, amplification of reference gene primers was used to estimate how many nucleated cells each sample contained. To quantify the absolute abundance of each unique TCRbeta CDR3 rearrangement, sequence reads were collapsed and filtered. For each sample, productive Simpson clonality was calculated as the square root of Simpson's diversity index over productive rearrangements. TCRdb provides this immuneACCESS table in a form limited to in-frame rearrangements. Some clones are lacking; in checked studies, under half of them reflect an unresolved V gene, and why the rest are absent is not known. V and J calls and clone size are copied from that table; D and trimming were computed from the DNA. This sample gives around 58,000 clones in total; about 90% of them show up just once. Of the sample, around 7% falls within the top ten clones.

The CDR3 goes from the cysteine to the phenylalanine over 13 residues. Only CDR3 DNA remains: 39 bases, in frame from the first base. The germline V gene sets CDR1 to MNHEY and CDR2 to SVGEGT. The junction carries 12 bases between V and J, which are trimmed by 7 bases and 5 bases respectively. The chain is encoded by TRBV6-2 or TRBV6-3 joined to TRBJ2-1; the best D guess is TRBD2, with 6 bases matching. Sequencing was carried out using peripheral blood. The TCR originated in a woman aged 55 to 70 with active or convalescent COVID-19. The CDR3 amino acid sequence is: CASTPRGNNEQFF. The nucleotide sequence is given as TGTGCCAGCACCCCACGGGGGAACAATGAGCAGTTCTTC.